Each of the 20 T cell receptor beta chains below was sequenced from the same sample in a study of T cell changes during pregnancy in multiple sclerosis. TCRdb's table, derived via immunoSEQ multiplex PCR, lists solely in-frame clones and lacks some. Of 35,000 to 50,000 clones in the sample, over 90% were seen once. The sequenced sample was CD8+ T cells from peripheral blood mononuclear cells, obtained in the third trimester of pregnancy. These receptors all come from a female donor with multiple sclerosis, enrolled in a pregnancy study.

The rearrangement links TRBV2 to TRBJ2-5, with TRBD1 matching over 7 bases. Looked up from germline, CDR1 is SNHLY and CDR2 is FYNNEI. The CDR3 is 14 amino acids. V lost 3 bases and J lost 4; bases outside the gene matches: 5. CDR3 sequence reads: CASSDKGAGETQYF. CDR3 nucleotides: TGTGCCAGCAGTGATAAGGGGGCGGGAGAGACCCAGTACTTC. The whole variable domain, remainder taken from reference TRBV2 and TRBJ2-5, is EPEVTQTPSHQVTQMGQEVILRCVPISNHLYFYWYRQILGQKVEFLVSFYNNEISEKSEIFDDQFSVERPDGSNFTLKIRSTKLEDSAMYFCASSDKGAGETQYFGPGTRLLVL.

The V call is TRBV18, the J call TRBJ2-3; D is undetermined. The germline V gene has CDR1 KGHSH and CDR2 LQKENI. This CDR3 is built from 15 residues. The ends were cut back, 0 bases at V and 1 base at J, with 8 bases in the middle. CDR3 sequence reads: CASSPPPPGTDTQYF. The DNA of the CDR3 is TGTGCCAGCTCACCACCGCCCCCAGGCACAGATACGCAGTATTTT.

This chain links TRBV4-1 with TRBJ2-3; TRBD2 agrees at 7 bases. The CDR3 contains 16 residues. Trimming at V came to 1 base and at J to 4 bases, leaving 8 bases not matched to a gene. Germline lookup yields CDR1 MGHRA and CDR2 YSYEKL. CDR3 loop: CASSQVYRGGADTQYF. Written as DNA, the CDR3 is TGCGCCAGCAGCCAAGTCTACCGGGGAGGGGCAGATACGCAGTATTTT.

This chain connects TRBV7-9 to TRBJ2-7, with TRBD1 identical over 9 bases. With 3 bases clipped from V and 1 base from J, the junction kept 4 bases outside the gene matches. The germline V gene encodes CDR1 SEHNR and CDR2 FQNEAQ (reference sequence). This CDR3 contains 15 residues. The CDR3 nucleotides are TGTGCCAGCAGCTTTGCACAGGGGGCGTCCTACGAGCAGTACTTC. This gives the protein CASSFAQGASYEQYF.

This rearrangement joins TRBV5-1 to TRBJ1-1; TRBD1 aligns across 9 bases. CDR1 and CDR2 (germline): SGHRS, YFSETQ. This CDR3 comprises 14 residues. V was pared by 3 bases and J by 4 bases, with 4 bases of the junction left unmatched. CDR3 loop: CASSWTGVGTEAFF. The CDR3 DNA reads TGCGCCAGCAGCTGGACAGGGGTCGGCACTGAAGCTTTCTTT. Complete variable domain (other parts from reference TRBV5-1 and TRBJ1-1): KAGVTQTPRYLIKTRGQQVTLSCSPISGHRSVSWYQQTPGQGLQFLFEYFSETQRNKGNFPGRFSGRQFSNSRSEMNVSTLELGDSALYLCASSWTGVGTEAFFGQGTRLTVV.

The chain combines TRBV27 with TRBJ2-1; D unclear. Germline V gene data show CDR1 as MNHEY and CDR2 as SMNVEV (reference sequence). Trimming took 4 bases from V and 9 from J, leaving 10 bases between them. This CDR3 is built from 12 residues. CDR3 region: CASSSRLFEQFF. CDR3 nucleotide sequence: TGTGCCAGCAGTTCGCGACTCTTTGAGCAGTTCTTC.

The V gene is TRBV2, the J gene TRBJ2-1, with 7 bases matching TRBD2. The J segment lost 3 bases and the V segment lost 6 bases, leaving 11 bases of the junction unmatched. Germline-derived CDR1 and CDR2 are SNHLY and FYNNEI. The CDR3 spans 16 residues. CDR3 nucleotide sequence: TGTGCCAGCAGACCCTTGAGCGGGAATCACTACAATGAGCAGTTCTTC. Translation gives CASRPLSGNHYNEQFF. Full variable domain (remainder filled in from reference TRBV2 and TRBJ2-1): EPEVTQTPSHQVTQMGQEVILRCVPISNHLYFYWYRQILGQKVEFLVSFYNNEISEKSEIFDDQFSVERPDGSNFTLKIRSTKLEDSAMYFCASRPLSGNHYNEQFFGPGTRLTVL.

The rearrangement uses TRBV2 and TRBJ2-5; 7 bases line up with TRBD2. Germline V gene data show CDR1 as SNHLY and CDR2 as FYNNEI. The V gene end was trimmed by 3 bases and the J gene end by 5 bases; junction bases not matched to a gene: 12. The CDR3 loop spans 16 amino acids. CDR3 bases: TGTGCCAGCAGTGATCCCCGGGAGGTTCGACGGGAGACCCAGTACTTC. This codes for CASSDPREVRRETQYF.

This clone was observed once. V gene TRBV7-7 combines with J gene TRBJ2-1, with 7 bases matching TRBD2. The CDR3 is 14 amino acids. Trimming cost V 1 base and J 9 bases; bases outside gene matches: 6. Germline V lookup: CDR1 SSHAT, CDR2 FNYEAQ (reference sequence). As DNA, the CDR3 is TGTGCCAGCAGCTTAGGCGGACTAGGGAGTGAGCAGTTCTTC. As protein: CASSLGGLGSEQFF. The full variable domain, in which reference TRBV7-7 and TRBJ2-1 provide the parts outside the CDR3, is GAGVSQSPRYKVTKRGQDVTLRCDPISSHATLYWYQQALGQGPEFLTYFNYEAQPDKSGLPSDRFSAERPEGSISTLTIQRTEQRDSAMYRCASSLGGLGSEQFFGPGTRLTVL.

The V call is TRBV27, the J call TRBJ2-2, with a weak D call TRBD1 (8 bases). Trimming pared 4 bases from V and 5 bases from J, leaving 20 bases between. Germline values: CDR1 MNHEY, CDR2 SMNVEV (reference sequence). The CDR3 runs to 17 residues. CDR3 DNA: TGTGCCAGCAGTTCGACACAGGGGGGGTTTGGGACCGGGGAGCTGTTTTTT. It yields the protein CASSSTQGGFGTGELFF.

This clone was seen once. This chain joins TRBV10-3 and TRBJ1-1, with a weak D call TRBD1 (5 bases). V was clipped by 1 base and J by 1 base, with 7 bases between them. Germline CDR1 and CDR2: ENHRY and SYGVKD. The length of the CDR3 is 14 residues. CDR3 bases: TGTGCCATCAGTGAGTTACAGGAGAACACTGAAGCTTTCTTT. This translates into CAISELQENTEAFF.

This sequence joins TRBV7-9 and TRBJ2-2; no clear D. CDR1 and CDR2 from the germline V gene are SEHNR and FQNEAQ (reference sequence). This CDR3 spans 13 amino acids. V was trimmed by 5 bases and J by 5 bases, leaving 9 bases between them. CDR3 sequence: CASSHSETGELFF. The CDR3 DNA follows: TGTGCCAGCAGCCATTCCGAGACCGGGGAGCTGTTTTTT.

The gene calls are TRBV5-4 and TRBJ2-7; TRBD1 matches at 9 bases. In germline, CDR1 is SGHNT, CDR2 YYREEE (reference sequence). The length of the CDR3 is 13 residues. With V trimmed by 0 bases and J by 6 bases, 1 base remained unmatched. CDR3 residues: CASSLDRGPEQYF. CDR3 DNA: TGTGCCAGCAGCTTGGACAGGGGGCCCGAGCAGTACTTC.

The count of this clone is one. The rearrangement joins TRBV18 to TRBJ1-1; the D is unclear. There are 14 residues in the CDR3. Germline CDR1 and CDR2: KGHSH and LQKENI. V was trimmed by 6 bases and J by 4 bases, leaving 15 bases between them. The CDR3 protein is CASSPSRGPTEAFF. The CDR3, as DNA: TGTGCCAGCTCTCCCTCCCGGGGTCCCACTGAAGCTTTCTTT.

The chain has TRBV5-5 and TRBJ2-7; 7 bases align to TRBD1. The germline gives CDR1 SGHKS, CDR2 YYEKEE (reference sequence). V shed 4 bases, J shed 1 base, and the junction held 5 bases outside the gene matches. This CDR3 spans 14 amino acids. As DNA, the CDR3 is TGTGCCAGCAGCCCTAGACAGGGTTCCTACGAGCAGTACTTC. This translates into CASSPRQGSYEQYF.

This rearrangement joins TRBV19 to TRBJ2-7; D gene uncertain. Germline V gene sequence: CDR1 LNHDA, CDR2 SQIVND (reference sequence). This CDR3 comprises 13 residues. Trimming pared 2 bases from V and 3 bases from J, leaving 8 bases between. CDR3 sequence (DNA): TGTGCCAGTAGTATACTGCCTAGCTACGAGCAGTACTTC. The encoded protein is CASSILPSYEQYF.

This sequence joins TRBV6-5 and TRBJ1-1, with D hard to call. Germline assignment: CDR1 MNHEY and CDR2 SVGAGI. V was cut by 7 bases and J by 5 bases, with 17 bases left in between. The CDR3 contains 14 residues. The CDR3 loop is CASNFREGRTEAFF. Here the CDR3 DNA reads TGTGCCAGCAATTTTAGGGAGGGTAGGACTGAAGCTTTCTTT.

The chain links TRBV13 to TRBJ1-2; tentatively, D is TRBD1 (6 bases). The V end was cut by 0 bases, the J end by 2 bases, with 13 bases between. This CDR3 is 16 amino acids long. Germline V gene data show CDR1 as PRHDT and CDR2 as FYEKMQ (reference sequence). The CDR3 protein is CASSLGRDTSNYGYTF. CDR3 DNA sequence: TGTGCCAGCAGCTTAGGCAGGGACACCTCAAACTATGGCTACACCTTC.

The chain recombines TRBV2 with TRBJ1-1; D is possibly TRBD1 (6 bases). The CDR3 contains 13 residues. CDR1 and CDR2 from the germline V gene are SNHLY and FYNNEI. V lost 7 bases and J lost 1, with 10 bases in between. The CDR3 DNA reads TGTGCCAGCACTGAGACAGGGAACACTGAAGCTTTCTTT. Its protein product is CASTETGNTEAFF.

The CDR3, as DNA: TGTGCCAGCAGTGACTGGCCAGCGACAGATACGCAGTATTTT. Protein: CASSDWPATDTQYF. The chain employs TRBV25-1 and TRBJ2-3, with D uncertain. The CDR3 consists of 14 residues. V was cut by 3 bases and J by 3 bases, with 10 bases left in between. Germline CDR1 is MGHDK and CDR2 is SYGVNS.